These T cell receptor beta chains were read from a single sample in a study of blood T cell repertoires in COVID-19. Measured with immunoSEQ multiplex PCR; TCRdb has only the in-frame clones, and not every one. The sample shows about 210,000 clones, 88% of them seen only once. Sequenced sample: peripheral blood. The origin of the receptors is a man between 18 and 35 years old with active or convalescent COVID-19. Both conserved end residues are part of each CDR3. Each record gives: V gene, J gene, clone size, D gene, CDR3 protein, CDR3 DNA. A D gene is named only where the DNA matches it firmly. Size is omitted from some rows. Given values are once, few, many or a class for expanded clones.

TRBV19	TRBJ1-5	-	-	CASSIVPQGNQPQHF	TGTGCCAGTAGTATAGTCCCGCAGGGCAATCAGCCCCAGCATTTT
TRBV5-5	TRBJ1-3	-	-	CASSLEGLGNTIYF	TGTGCCAGCAGCTTGGAGGGACTTGGAAACACCATATATTTT
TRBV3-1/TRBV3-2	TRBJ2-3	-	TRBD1	CASGTGATDTQYF	TGTGCCAGCGGGACAGGGGCCACAGATACGCAGTATTTT
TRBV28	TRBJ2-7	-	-	CASTPGLTYEQYF	TGTGCCAGCACCCCAGGTTTAACCTACGAGCAGTACTTC
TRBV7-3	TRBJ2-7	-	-	CASSLYEGSGYEQYF	TGTGCCAGCAGCTTATACGAGGGATCTGGATACGAGCAGTACTTC
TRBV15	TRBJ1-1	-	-	CATSPLDKMNTEAFF	TGTGCCACCAGCCCATTGGACAAAATGAACACTGAAGCTTTCTTT
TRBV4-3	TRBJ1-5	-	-	CASSPSTGNQPQHF	TGCGCCAGCAGCCCAAGTACAGGGAATCAGCCCCAGCATTTT
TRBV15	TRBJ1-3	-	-	CATRVGYDGNTIYF	TGTGCCACCCGGGTCGGGTATGATGGAAACACCATATATTTT
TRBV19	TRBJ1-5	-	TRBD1	CASSGTASNQPQHF	TGTGCCAGTAGCGGGACAGCGAGCAATCAGCCCCAGCATTTT
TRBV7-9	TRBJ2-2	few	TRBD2	CASSPGLAGSGELFF	TGTGCCAGCAGCCCGGGACTAGCGGGATCCGGGGAGCTGTTTTTT
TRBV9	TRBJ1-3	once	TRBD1	CASSVEGTGASGNTIYF	TGTGCCAGCAGCGTAGAAGGGACAGGGGCTTCTGGAAACACCATATATTTT
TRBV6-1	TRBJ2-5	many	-	CASSEVGVGETQYF	TGTGCCAGCAGTGAAGTGGGAGTAGGAGAGACCCAGTACTTC
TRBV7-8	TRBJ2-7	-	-	CASSPWDFYEQYF	TGTGCCAGCAGCCCTTGGGACTTCTACGAGCAGTACTTC
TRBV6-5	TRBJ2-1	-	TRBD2	CANSYPDGGAYNEQFF	TGTGCCAACAGTTACCCCGATGGGGGGGCCTACAATGAGCAGTTCTTC
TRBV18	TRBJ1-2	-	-	CASSLDTTYGYTF	TGTGCCAGCTCCCTGGACACTACCTATGGCTACACCTTC
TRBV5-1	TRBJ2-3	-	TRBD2	CASGSSGSSITDTQYF	TGCGCCAGCGGATCTAGCGGGAGCTCTATAACAGATACGCAGTATTTT
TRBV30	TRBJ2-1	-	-	CAWTKNTGGQFF	TGTGCCTGGACCAAGAATACGGGTGGGCAGTTCTTC
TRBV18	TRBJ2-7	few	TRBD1	CASSPGQGAYEQYF	TGTGCCAGCTCACCGGGACAGGGGGCCTACGAGCAGTACTTC
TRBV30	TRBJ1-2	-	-	CALEWAGGEYGYTF	TGTGCCCTGGAGTGGGCGGGAGGGGAGTATGGCTACACCTTC
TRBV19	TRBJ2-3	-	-	CASSIQLSTDTQYF	TGTGCCAGTAGTATACAGTTAAGCACAGATACGCAGTATTTT
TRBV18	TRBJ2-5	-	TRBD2	CASSPPSLAGGQETQYF	TGTGCCAGCTCACCACCGTCGCTAGCGGGAGGGCAAGAGACCCAGTACTTC
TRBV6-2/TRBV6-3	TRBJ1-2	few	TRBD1	CASSNSGTVGYTF	TGTGCCAGCAGCAACTCCGGGACAGTTGGCTACACCTTC
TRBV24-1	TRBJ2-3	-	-	CATSDITDTQYF	TGTGCCACCAGTGATATAACAGATACGCAGTATTTT
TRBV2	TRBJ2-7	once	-	CASSGQHYEQYF	TGTGCCAGCAGCGGACAGCACTACGAGCAGTACTTC
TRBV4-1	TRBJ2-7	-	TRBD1	CASSLGMTGGYEQYF	TGCGCCAGCAGCCTAGGGATGACAGGGGGCTACGAGCAGTACTTC
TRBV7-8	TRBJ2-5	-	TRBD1	CASSRGQGETQYF	TGTGCCAGCAGCCGGGGACAGGGAGAGACCCAGTACTTC
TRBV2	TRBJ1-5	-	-	CASSPRAGAPNQPQHF	TGTGCCAGCAGCCCCAGGGCAGGGGCGCCAAATCAGCCCCAGCATTTT
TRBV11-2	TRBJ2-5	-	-	CASSLDTLGLAETQYF	TGTGCCAGCAGCTTGGATACCCTAGGACTCGCCGAGACCCAGTACTTC
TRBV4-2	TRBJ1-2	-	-	CASSQESYGYTF	TGTGCCAGCAGCCAAGAGAGTTATGGCTACACCTTC